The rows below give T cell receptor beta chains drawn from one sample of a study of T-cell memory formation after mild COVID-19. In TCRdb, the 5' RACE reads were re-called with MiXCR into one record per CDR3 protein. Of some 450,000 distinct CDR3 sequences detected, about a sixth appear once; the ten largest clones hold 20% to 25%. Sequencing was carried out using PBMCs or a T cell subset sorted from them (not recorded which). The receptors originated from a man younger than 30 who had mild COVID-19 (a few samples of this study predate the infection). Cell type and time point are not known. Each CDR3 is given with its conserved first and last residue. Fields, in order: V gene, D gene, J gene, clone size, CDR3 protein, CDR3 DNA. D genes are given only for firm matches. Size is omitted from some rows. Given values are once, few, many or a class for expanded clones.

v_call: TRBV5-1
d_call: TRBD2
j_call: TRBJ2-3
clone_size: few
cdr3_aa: CASSLESRGVGTDTQYF
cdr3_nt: TGCGCCAGCAGCTTGGAGTCCCGGGGGGTTGGCACAGATACGCAGTATTTT

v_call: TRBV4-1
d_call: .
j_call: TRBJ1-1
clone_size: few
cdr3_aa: CASSRDPNTEAFF
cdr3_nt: TGCGCCAGCAGCCGGGACCCGAACACTGAAGCTTTCTTT

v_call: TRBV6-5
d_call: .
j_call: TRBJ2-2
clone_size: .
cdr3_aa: CASSPRRAGGELFF
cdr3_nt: TGTGCCAGCAGTCCCCGGAGGGCGGGCGGGGAGCTGTTTTTT

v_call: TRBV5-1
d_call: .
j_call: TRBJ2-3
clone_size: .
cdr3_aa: CASTDPGEVTDTQYF
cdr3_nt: TGCGCCAGCACCGACCCGGGGGAGGTCACAGATACGCAGTATTTT

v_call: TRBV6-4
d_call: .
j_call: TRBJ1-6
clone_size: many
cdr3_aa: CASSDNGYNSPLHF
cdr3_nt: TGTGCCAGCAGTGACAACGGGTATAATTCACCCCTCCACTTT

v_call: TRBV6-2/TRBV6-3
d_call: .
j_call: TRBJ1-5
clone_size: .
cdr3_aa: CVTQERVNQPQHF
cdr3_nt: TGTGTAACCCAAGAAAGGGTCAATCAGCCCCAGCATTTT

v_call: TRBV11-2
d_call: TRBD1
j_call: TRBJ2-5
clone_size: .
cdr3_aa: CASSSNRGKGETQYF
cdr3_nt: TGTGCCAGCAGCTCCAACAGGGGGAAGGGGGAGACCCAGTACTTC

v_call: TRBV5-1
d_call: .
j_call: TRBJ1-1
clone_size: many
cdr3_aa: CASSLRANTEAFF
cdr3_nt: TGTGCCAGCAGCTTAAGGGCGAACACTGAAGCTTTCTTT

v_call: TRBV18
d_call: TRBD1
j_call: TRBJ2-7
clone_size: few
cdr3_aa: CASSPGQGGNEQYF
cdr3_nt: TGTGCCAGCTCCCCGGGACAGGGAGGGAACGAGCAGTACTTC

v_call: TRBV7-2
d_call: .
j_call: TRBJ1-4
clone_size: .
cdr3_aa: CASSSYFGGIEKLFF
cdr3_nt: TGTGCCAGCAGCTCATACTTCGGGGGGATCGAAAAACTGTTTTTT

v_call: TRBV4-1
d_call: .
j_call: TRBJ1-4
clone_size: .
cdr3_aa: CASRGASDPRKYEKLFF
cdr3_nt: TGCGCCAGCAGGGGAGCATCCGACCCACGGAAATATGAAAAACTGTTTTTT

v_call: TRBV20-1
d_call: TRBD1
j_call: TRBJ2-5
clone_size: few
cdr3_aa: CSALQGAETQYF
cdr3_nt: TGCAGTGCCCTTCAGGGGGCAGAGACCCAGTACTTC

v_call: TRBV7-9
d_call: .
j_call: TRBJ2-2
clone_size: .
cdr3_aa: CASRGYELFF
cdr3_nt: TGTGCCAGCAGGGGATACGAGCTGTTTTTT

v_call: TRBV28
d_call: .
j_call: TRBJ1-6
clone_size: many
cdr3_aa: CASSLYGSPLHF
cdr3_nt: TGTGCCAGCAGTTTATACGGTTCACCCCTCCACTTT

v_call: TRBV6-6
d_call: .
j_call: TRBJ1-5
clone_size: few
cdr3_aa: CASSYYFRAGSNQPQHF
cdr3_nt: TGTGCCAGCAGTTACTATTTTAGGGCCGGTAGCAATCAGCCCCAGCATTTT

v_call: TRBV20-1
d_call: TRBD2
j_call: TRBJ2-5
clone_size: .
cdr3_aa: CSARDYAGGPRETQYF
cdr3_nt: TGCAGTGCTAGAGATTACGCGGGGGGGCCCAGGGAGACCCAGTACTTC

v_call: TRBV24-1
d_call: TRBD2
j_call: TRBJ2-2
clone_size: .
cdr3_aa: CATSDAGETAYTGELFF
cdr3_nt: TGTGCCACCAGTGACGCGGGAGAGACAGCATACACCGGGGAGCTGTTTTTT

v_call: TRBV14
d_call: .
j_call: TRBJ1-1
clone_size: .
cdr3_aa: CASSHKRMNTEAFF
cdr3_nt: TGTGCCAGCAGCCACAAGAGAATGAACACTGAAGCTTTCTTT

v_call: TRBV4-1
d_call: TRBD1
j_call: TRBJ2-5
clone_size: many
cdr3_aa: CASSHSDREETQYF
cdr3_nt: TGCGCCAGCAGCCATTCCGACAGGGAGGAGACCCAGTACTTC

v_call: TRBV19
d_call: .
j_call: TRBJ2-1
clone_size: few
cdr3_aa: CASSIMGISYNEQFF
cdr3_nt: TGTGCCAGTAGTATCATGGGTATCTCCTACAATGAGCAGTTCTTC

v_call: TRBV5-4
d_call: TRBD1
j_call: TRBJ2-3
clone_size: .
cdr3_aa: CASSLADRGWDTQYF
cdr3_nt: TGTGCCAGCAGCTTGGCGGACAGGGGTTGGGATACGCAGTATTTT

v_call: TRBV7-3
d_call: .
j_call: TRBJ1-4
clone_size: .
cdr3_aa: CASSLTGGFGEKLFF
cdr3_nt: TGTGCCAGCAGCTTAACAGGGGGATTCGGTGAAAAACTGTTTTTT

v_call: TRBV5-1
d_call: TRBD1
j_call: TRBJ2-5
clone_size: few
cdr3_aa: CASSRLPGQGETQYF
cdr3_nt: TGCGCCAGCAGCCGTCTTCCGGGACAGGGAGAGACCCAGTACTTC

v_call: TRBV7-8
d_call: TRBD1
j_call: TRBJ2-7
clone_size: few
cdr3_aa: CASSRTGVPYEQYF
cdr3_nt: TGTGCCAGCAGCCGGACAGGGGTGCCCTACGAGCAGTACTTC

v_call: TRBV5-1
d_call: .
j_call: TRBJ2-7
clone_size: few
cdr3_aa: CASSHRTAAYEQYF
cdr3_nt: TGCGCCAGCAGCCATCGGACGGCCGCCTACGAGCAGTACTTC

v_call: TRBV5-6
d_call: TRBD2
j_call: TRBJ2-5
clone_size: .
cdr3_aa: CASSFGLAGETQYF
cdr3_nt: TGTGCCAGCAGCTTTGGACTAGCGGGGGAGACCCAGTACTTC